One sample yielded the 24 T cell receptor beta chains listed below, sequenced in a study of shared T cell receptors in the human thymus (TCRdb year 2021). The library was obtained by the immunoSEQ multiplex PCR assay. TCRdb carries this immuneACCESS record with in-frame sequences only. Its versions omit some clonotypes, under half of them owing to an unresolved V gene in the studies checked, with the rest unexplained. The sample yields under 450,000 clones; more than 85% were counted once. Approximately 0.02% of the sample lies in the top ten. The material sequenced was thymocytes. The receptor source for this set is a human donor.

This clone was counted once. The rearrangement links TRBV19 to TRBJ2-7, with D unresolved. Germline V gene sequence: CDR1 LNHDA, CDR2 SQIVND (reference sequence). This CDR3 contains 16 residues. V lost 5 bases and J 2 bases, leaving 19 bases between the germline ends. The CDR3 protein is CASSVFYNLIPYEQYF. Here the CDR3 DNA reads TGTGCCAGTAGTGTCTTTTATAACCTGATCCCCTACGAGCAGTACTTC.

This rearrangement joins TRBV7-9 to TRBJ1-2; tentatively, D is TRBD1 (6 bases). Germline V gives CDR1 SEHNR, CDR2 FQNEAQ (reference sequence). V was pared by 5 bases and J by 7 bases, with 14 bases between. This CDR3 spans 13 amino acids. Here the CDR3 DNA reads TGTGCCAGCAGCGCCGCAGGGGCTGCTGGCTACACCTTC. It is translated as CASSAAGAAGYTF.

This chain links TRBV28 with TRBJ2-2; D is unresolved. Per the germline V gene, CDR1 is MDHEN and CDR2 is SYDVKM. This CDR3 comprises 13 residues. V was pared by 6 bases and J by 5 bases, with 10 bases between. CDR3 amino acids: CASRPTRTGELFF. The CDR3 nucleotides are TGTGCCAGCAGGCCGACACGGACCGGGGAGCTGTTTTTT.

The V and J genes are TRBV27 and TRBJ2-2; TRBD2 matches at 10 bases. Germline values: CDR1 MNHEY, CDR2 SMNVEV (reference sequence). This CDR3 is built from 16 residues. Trimming took 3 bases from V and 2 from J; bases not matched to a gene: 3. The DNA of the CDR3 is TGTGCCAGCAGTTTTTCTAGCGGGAGTAACACCGGGGAGCTGTTTTTT. Translating gives CASSFSSGSNTGELFF.

This chain links TRBV15 with TRBJ2-3; TRBD2 matches 9 bases. Trimming removed 0 bases from V and 2 bases from J; junction bases left unmatched: 9. Looked up from germline, CDR1 is LNHNV and CDR2 is YYDKDF (reference sequence). CDR3 length: 18 amino acids. The chain's CDR3 is CATSRDRLLAGATDTQYF. CDR3 DNA: TGTGCCACCAGCAGAGATCGCCTACTAGCGGGTGCCACAGATACGCAGTATTTT.

The gene calls are TRBV28 and TRBJ2-3, with a weak D call TRBD1 (6 bases). Germline V gene data show CDR1 as MDHEN and CDR2 as SYDVKM. The CDR3 is made up of 15 amino acids. V was cut by 2 bases and J by 1 base, with 10 bases left in between. CDR3 amino acids: CASSLRGRGTDTQYF. The CDR3 DNA sequence: TGTGCCAGCAGTTTAAGGGGGAGAGGCACAGATACGCAGTATTTT.

This chain joins TRBV28 and TRBJ1-3; 11 nucleotides line up with TRBD1. CDR1 MDHEN and CDR2 SYDVKM come from the germline V gene. V dropped 5 bases and J dropped 7; count of bases not matched to a gene: 4. The CDR3 consists of 14 residues. In nucleotides, the CDR3 is TGTGCCAGCAGTACCGGGACAGGGGGGAACACCATATATTTT. It is translated as CASSTGTGGNTIYF.

This clone was seen a single time. The J gene is TRBJ2-7, the V gene TRBV7-2; 14 bases agree with TRBD2. Trimming took 2 bases from V and 2 from J; bases not matched to a gene: 8. Germline CDR1 is SGHTA and CDR2 is FQGNSA. The CDR3 has 18 residues. CDR3 nucleotide sequence: TGTGCCAGCAGCTTACCGGGACTAGCGGGAGACGCCCCCTACGAGCAGTACTTC. Amino acids: CASSLPGLAGDAPYEQYF.

The chain carries TRBV5-6 and TRBJ2-3, with D uncertain. Germline V CDR1 and CDR2: SGHDT, YYEEEE. The CDR3 has 16 residues. Between the trimmed V and J ends, which lost 0 bases and 0 bases, there was a span of 11 bases. In DNA, the CDR3 is TGTGCCAGCAGCTTGGAAGGGCCTACTAGCACAGATACGCAGTATTTT. Its protein is CASSLEGPTSTDTQYF.

V is TRBV27 and J is TRBJ2-1; TRBD2 might be the D (5 bases). V was cut by 4 bases and J by 8 bases, with 9 bases left in between. Germline V gene data show CDR1 as MNHEY and CDR2 as SMNVEV (reference sequence). The CDR3 has 12 residues. The CDR3 sequence: CASSYVGDEQFF. In nucleotides, the CDR3 is TGTGCCAGCAGTTACGTCGGGGATGAGCAGTTCTTC.

The rearrangement links TRBV2 to TRBJ1-3; the D is unclear. The CDR3 runs 13 residues. CDR1 and CDR2 (germline): SNHLY, FYNNEI. The CDR3 loop reads CARLMDSGNTIYF. CDR3 coding DNA: TGTGCTCGACTCATGGACTCTGGAAACACCATATATTTT.

V and J are TRBV2 and TRBJ1-1; tentatively, D is TRBD1 (5 bases). This CDR3 region has 14 residues. CDR1 is SNHLY and CDR2 is FYNNEI in the germline V gene. Trimming cost V 7 bases and J 1 base, with 13 bases left between them. The CDR3 region has the DNA TGTGCCAGCAACCTGGGGGGTACGAACACTGAAGCTTTCTTT. It translates to CASNLGGTNTEAFF. Using reference TRBV2 and TRBJ1-1 for the parts outside the CDR3, the full variable domain is EPEVTQTPSHQVTQMGQEVILRCVPISNHLYFYWYRQILGQKVEFLVSFYNNEISEKSEIFDDQFSVERPDGSNFTLKIRSTKLEDSAMYFCASNLGGTNTEAFFGQGTRLTVV.

This clone was detected once. At one end the junction does not follow the germline gene, possibly because of a read error. The chain uses TRBV18 and TRBJ2-7; D remains ambiguous. The V gene's germline CDR1 is KGHSH and CDR2 LQKENI. The CDR3 is 17 residues long. The CDR3 DNA reads as TGTGCCAGCTCACCGATTCACACCTGGAAATCCTCCGACGAGCAGTACTTC. It translates to CASSPIHTWKSSDEQYF.

The gene calls are TRBV18 and TRBJ2-1; a possible D gene is TRBD1 (6 bases). Germline values: CDR1 KGHSH, CDR2 LQKENI. V lost 5 bases, J lost 8 bases, and 16 bases lay in between. The CDR3 has 14 amino acids. The CDR3 spells CASSCRAPGDEQFF. CDR3 nucleotides: TGTGCCAGCTCATGTCGCGCCCCAGGGGATGAGCAGTTCTTC.

The chain couples TRBV10-3 to TRBJ1-5; a possible D gene is TRBD1 (5 bases). The CDR3 length is 13 residues. CDR1 ENHRY and CDR2 SYGVKD come from the germline V gene. Trimming removed 3 bases from V and 7 bases from J, with 10 bases in between. This CDR3 is CAISDSRDQPQHF. In DNA, the CDR3 is TGTGCCATCAGTGACTCTAGGGACCAGCCCCAGCATTTT.

This chain links TRBV27 with TRBJ2-1, with TRBD2 as a possible D gene (5 bases). Germline V gene lookup returns CDR1 MNHEY and CDR2 SMNVEV (reference sequence). Trimming stripped 6 bases from V and 4 bases from J, with 7 bases between. The CDR3 loop spans 12 amino acids. This CDR3 is CASREAYNEQFF. In DNA form, the CDR3 reads TGTGCCAGCAGGGAGGCTTACAATGAGCAGTTCTTC.

The genes are TRBV7-2 and TRBJ2-1; D unclear. CDR3 length: 11 amino acids. Germline V gene sequence: CDR1 SGHTA, CDR2 FQGNSA. Between the trimmed V and J ends, which lost 2 bases and 13 bases, there was a span of 9 bases. DNA of the CDR3: TGTGCCAGCAGCTTATGGTGGATCCAGTTCTTC. It yields the protein CASSLWWIQFF. Full variable domain (outside the CDR3, taken from reference TRBV7-2 and TRBJ2-1): GAGVSQSPSNKVTEKGKDVELRCDPISGHTALYWYRQSLGQGLEFLIYFQGNSAPDKSGLPSDRFSAERTGGSVSTLTIQRTQQEDSAVYLCASSLWWIQFFGPGTRLTVL.

The V and J genes are TRBV4-3 and TRBJ2-7, with TRBD2 identical over 7 bases. The CDR3 covers 17 residues. The J segment lost 2 bases and the V segment lost 2 bases, leaving 12 bases of the junction unmatched. CDR1 LGHNA and CDR2 YSLEER come from the germline V gene. The CDR3 sequence: CASSQTTPGEGPYEQYF. The CDR3 DNA is TGCGCCAGCAGCCAAACAACCCCCGGGGAGGGACCCTACGAGCAGTACTTC.

V and J are TRBV14 and TRBJ2-7, with D possibly being TRBD1 or TRBD2 (5 bases each). Looked up from germline, CDR1 is SGHDN and CDR2 is FVKESK. The CDR3 runs 13 residues. With 1 base removed from V and 6 bases from J, the gap between germline ends came to 10 bases. The CDR3 sequence is CASSQAGHTEQYF. CDR3 in DNA: TGTGCCAGCAGCCAAGCGGGGCACACCGAGCAGTACTTC.

The chain joins TRBV7-2 to TRBJ2-7, with 9 bases that match TRBD2. Germline CDR1 and CDR2: SGHTA and FQGNSA. There are 15 residues in the CDR3. The ends lost 0 bases at V and 5 bases at J; junction bases unmatched: 5. The CDR3 sequence: CASSLAASGKHEQYF. CDR3 coding DNA: TGTGCCAGCAGCTTAGCGGCTAGCGGGAAACACGAGCAGTACTTC.

V is TRBV14 and J is TRBJ1-1, with D tentatively TRBD1 (5 bases). This CDR3 is built from 17 residues. In germline, CDR1 is SGHDN, CDR2 FVKESK. V lost 0 bases to trimming and J lost 1 base, with 15 bases between them. This CDR3 reads CASSQDQKEGPNTEAFF. The CDR3 DNA reads as TGTGCCAGCAGCCAAGATCAAAAAGAGGGGCCGAACACTGAAGCTTTCTTT.

The chain combines TRBV6-1 with TRBJ1-1, with D unresolved. V was trimmed by 1 base and J by 5 bases, leaving 8 bases between them. This CDR3 has 13 amino acids. Germline assignment: CDR1 MNHNS and CDR2 SASEGT. CDR3: CASSEDGRTEAFF. In DNA form, the CDR3 reads TGTGCCAGCAGTGAAGACGGACGTACTGAAGCTTTCTTT.

The chain has TRBV10-1 and TRBJ2-7; 8 nucleotides line up with TRBD2. V trimming: 0 bases; J trimming: 3 bases; junction bases outside the gene matches: 1. Germline V gene sequence: CDR1 WNHNN, CDR2 SYGVQD (reference sequence). The CDR3 has 14 residues. The CDR3 DNA is TGCGCCAGCAGTGAGTCTCTAGCGGGCTACGAGCAGTACTTC. Protein product: CASSESLAGYEQYF.

CDR3 sequence: CASSDPPSGAYNEQFF. The CDR3 DNA reads as TGCGCCAGCAGTGACCCCCCTAGCGGAGCCTACAATGAGCAGTTCTTC. The chain links TRBV10-2 to TRBJ2-1; the match to TRBD2 covers 7 bases. CDR1 is WSHSY and CDR2 is SAAADI in the germline V gene. The trim removed 3 bases at V and 2 bases at J, leaving 7 bases unmatched. The CDR3 loop spans 16 amino acids.